This T cell receptor (beta chain) comes out of a study of T cell responses to AZD1222 COVID-19 vaccine. Whole-study results and caveats: Unmutated variant regions are reportedly the target of nearly half of TCRs that are spike-specific.

The germline V gene encodes CDR1 MNHEY and CDR2 SVGAGI. CDR3 length: 16 amino acids. Trimming shortened V by 0 bases and J by 1 base, and 10 bases separated the two germline ends. Remarks on this clone: Its antigen is unidentified.

This table comes from immunoSEQ multiplex PCR, and its TCRdb copy is limited to in-frame clones, with some not included. The data show about 120,000 clones, just over 90% seen once. The chain employs TRBV6-5 and TRBJ1-5; D unclear. This TCR derives from an adult in good health. The sample here was peripheral blood, taken on day 0 of AZD1222 vaccination. Written as DNA, the CDR3 is TGTGCCAGCAGTTACTCGATCCCAAGGAGCAATCAGCCCCAGCATTTT. This codes for CASSYSIPRSNQPQHF.